These 11 T cell receptor beta chains share one sample of origin, sequenced in a study of identical twins. TCRdb processed the 5' RACE reads anew with MiXCR; each CDR3 protein has one entry. The sample contains under 1 million distinct CDR3 sequences, 12% of which appear only once. This sample also appeared in a second study, on yellow fever vaccine responses in identical twins.

The specimen was PBMCs. The receptors originated from a woman aged 18-30 years in good health.

This chain joins TRBV7-9 and TRBJ1-1; possibly TRBD1 for D (6 bases). Germline CDR1 SEHNR, CDR2 FQNEAQ (reference sequence). The V and J ends lost 7 bases and 5 bases respectively, with 17 bases between them. The CDR3 consists of 14 residues. The CDR3 sequence: CASTNRVGGTEAFF. The CDR3 region has the DNA TGTGCCAGCACAAACAGGGTTGGGGGAACTGAAGCTTTCTTT.

The chain joins TRBV10-3 to TRBJ2-3; TRBD2 might be the D (7 bases). Germline values: CDR1 ENHRY, CDR2 SYGVKD. The CDR3 consists of 14 residues. V lost 7 bases and J lost 6, with 17 bases in between. This CDR3 reads CAITQGLGGDTQYF. DNA for the CDR3: TGTGCCATCACTCAAGGACTAGGGGGGGATACGCAGTATTTT.

The V and J genes are TRBV12-3 or TRBV12-4 and TRBJ1-4, with a weak D call TRBD1 (6 bases). CDR3 size: 21 residues. V lost 1 base and J 4 bases, leaving 28 bases between the germline ends. The CDR3 loop reads CASSLGSSGGTTPGGNEKLFF. The CDR3 coding sequence is TGTGCCAGCAGTTTAGGCTCCTCTGGGGGGACAACACCGGGCGGTAATGAAAAACTGTTTTTT.

The sample holds a few counts of this clonotype. The V call is TRBV28, the J call TRBJ2-7, with D uncertain. Germline V lookup: CDR1 MDHEN, CDR2 SYDVKM. The V and J ends lost 7 bases and 3 bases respectively, with 13 bases between them. The CDR3 spans 13 residues. The CDR3 DNA reads TGTGCCAGCACAAAGGGCCGGGTCTACGAGCAGTACTTC. It encodes CASTKGRVYEQYF.

This clonotype was observed at least ten times. V gene TRBV7-8 combines with J gene TRBJ2-1, with D possibly TRBD1 on 6 matching bases. Germline V gives CDR1 SGHVS, CDR2 FQNEAQ. Trimming removed 5 bases from V and 4 bases from J, with 12 bases in between. The CDR3 length is 14 residues. The CDR3: CASSPDRLYNEQFF. DNA for the CDR3: TGTGCCAGCAGCCCGGACAGACTATACAATGAGCAGTTCTTC.

Ten or more counts support this clonotype. V usage is TRBV25-1 and J usage is TRBJ1-1; a weak D match, TRBD1 (5 bases). Germline lookup yields CDR1 MGHDK and CDR2 SYGVNS. The CDR3 is 14 residues long. With 1 base removed from V and 5 bases from J, the gap between germline ends came to 11 bases. In DNA, the CDR3 is TGTGCCAGCAGTGAATGGGGGGATCGGACTGAAGCTTTCTTT. Its translation: CASSEWGDRTEAFF.

This clonotype has only a few counts. The V gene is TRBV29-1, the J gene TRBJ1-1, with 7 bases that match TRBD1. V was pared by 8 bases and J by 0 bases, with 6 bases of the junction left unmatched. This CDR3 is 13 amino acids long. CDR1 is SQVTM, CDR2 ANQGSEA, per germline. The CDR3 loop is CSSGDSVNTEAFF. CDR3 bases: TGCAGCAGTGGGGACAGTGTGAACACTGAAGCTTTCTTT.

The rearrangement joins TRBV14 to TRBJ2-2; D gene ambiguous. V lost 0 bases and J 0 bases, leaving 11 bases between the germline ends. Germline CDR1 reads SGHDN; CDR2 reads FVKESK. There are 17 residues in the CDR3. The CDR3 loop reads CASSQDTLHANTGELFF. CDR3 sequence (DNA): TGTGCCAGCAGCCAAGATACCCTTCACGCGAACACCGGGGAGCTGTTTTTT.

This clonotype appeared many times. This rearrangement joins TRBV6-1 to TRBJ1-1; TRBD1 agrees at 11 bases. With 5 bases clipped from V and 3 bases from J, the junction kept 5 bases outside the gene matches. Germline V gene sequence: CDR1 MNHNS, CDR2 SASEGT. The CDR3 covers 15 residues. CDR3 DNA: TGTGCCAGCAGTACCGGACAGGGGGCGTACACTGAAGCTTTCTTT. Its translation is CASSTGQGAYTEAFF.

The rearrangement uses TRBV6-2 or TRBV6-3 and TRBJ2-3; 7 bases are shared with TRBD1. CDR3 size: 14 residues. Per germline, CDR1 MNHEY and CDR2 SVGEGT. Trimming removed 2 bases from V and 5 bases from J; junction bases left unmatched: 4. The chain's CDR3 is CASSYRGQVDTQYF. DNA of the CDR3: TGTGCCAGCAGTTACCGCGGACAGGTAGATACGCAGTATTTT.

A few counts support this clonotype. The rearrangement joins TRBV24-1 to TRBJ2-1, with D unresolved. Germline CDR1 reads KGHDR; CDR2 reads SFDVKD. The germline V and J ends were trimmed by 8 bases and 7 bases, with 14 bases remaining between them. The CDR3 totals 13 residues. The CDR3 here is CATMGYNTNEQFF. CDR3 coding DNA: TGTGCCACCATGGGGTATAACACGAATGAGCAGTTCTTC.